What follows are 29 T cell receptor beta chains derived from one specimen sequenced in a study of T-cell memory formation after mild COVID-19. TCRdb recomputed calls from the 5' RACE reads with MiXCR, one row per CDR3 protein. The data show 400,000 to 500,000 distinct CDR3 sequences, with approximately 18% seen just once and 20% to 25% held by the top ten. The material sequenced was PBMCs or a T cell subset sorted from them (not recorded which). The origin of the receptors is a man aged 18 to 30 who had mild COVID-19 (a few samples of this study predate the infection). Cell type and time point are not known.

This sequence joins TRBV15 and TRBJ2-6; weak D call: TRBD2 (6 bases). Germline V CDR1 and CDR2: LNHNV, YYDKDF (reference sequence). Trimming pared 8 bases from V and 4 bases from J, leaving 18 bases between. The CDR3 runs to 16 residues. The CDR3 loop reads CATGPEGSYGANVLTF. The CDR3 DNA is TGTGCCACCGGTCCGGAGGGGTCTTACGGGGCCAACGTCCTGACTTTC. Supplemented by reference TRBV15 and TRBJ2-6, the full variable domain reads DAMVIQNPRYQVTQFGKPVTLSCSQTLNHNVMYWYQQKSSQAPKLLFHYYDKDFNNEADTPDNFQSRRPNTSFCFLDIRSPGLGDTAMYLCATGPEGSYGANVLTFGAGSRLTVL.

The J gene is TRBJ2-2, the V gene TRBV27; no firm D call. V was pared by 8 bases and J by 3 bases, with 19 bases between. This CDR3 region has 16 residues. The germline CDR1 and CDR2 sequences are MNHEY and SMNVEV (reference sequence). CDR3 amino acids: CASASRPLGYTGELFF. CDR3 nucleotides: TGTGCCAGCGCATCCCGACCTCTGGGTTACACCGGGGAGCTGTTTTTT.

This clonotype was seen many times. The chain couples TRBV28 to TRBJ2-7; the match to TRBD1 covers 10 bases. The CDR3 is made up of 16 amino acids. Unmatched junction bases numbered 9, after V lost 5 bases and J lost 2 bases. Germline CDR1 is MDHEN and CDR2 is SYDVKM. DNA of the CDR3: TGTGCCAGCAGTGGCGGTCGGGGGACAGGGGCCTACGAGCAGTACGTC. The encoded protein is CASSGGRGTGAYEQYV.

This clonotype appeared many times. The chain is built from TRBV7-2 and TRBJ2-2, with D uncertain. The V and J ends lost 2 bases and 1 base respectively, with 5 bases between them. The CDR3 is made up of 14 amino acids. Germline V gene lookup returns CDR1 SGHTA and CDR2 FQGNSA. The CDR3 loop is CASSLSRNTGELFF. CDR3 nucleotide sequence: TGTGCCAGCAGCTTAAGCAGGAACACCGGGGAGCTGTTTTTT.

In its sample, this clonotype was seen many times. The rearrangement links TRBV7-8 to TRBJ2-3; D is perhaps TRBD2 (7 bases). This CDR3 has 16 residues. V lost 9 bases to trimming and J lost 3 bases, with 22 bases between them. Germline loops: CDR1 SGHVS, CDR2 FQNEAQ. The CDR3 nucleotides read TGTGCCAGTTCGGGGGGCCTAGCGGCCCTAACAGATACGCAGTATTTT. The encoded protein is CASSGGLAALTDTQYF.

The table lists this clonotype with many counts. The gene calls are TRBV7-9 and TRBJ1-6; D is perhaps TRBD1 (5 bases). The V end lost 1 base, the J end lost 5 bases, and 9 bases lay between the germline ends. The germline V gene has CDR1 SEHNR and CDR2 FQNEAQ (reference sequence). This CDR3 has 15 amino acids. The CDR3 sequence is CASSLEGRDNSPLHF. DNA of the CDR3: TGTGCCAGCAGCTTAGAGGGCAGGGATAATTCACCCCTCCACTTT.

The chain employs TRBV10-3 and TRBJ2-2; D gene unclear. CDR1 and CDR2 (germline): ENHRY, SYGVKD. CDR3 size: 13 residues. V lost 8 bases, J lost 2 bases, and 9 bases lay in between. CDR3 amino acids: CAIGKPNTGELFF. CDR3 DNA: TGTGCCATCGGAAAGCCTAACACCGGGGAGCTGTTTTTT.

This clonotype was recorded a few times. The J gene is TRBJ2-1, the V gene TRBV20-1; 7 nucleotides line up with TRBD1. The germline V gene has CDR1 DFQATT and CDR2 SNEGSKA (reference sequence). Trimming removed 4 bases from V and 12 bases from J; junction bases left unmatched: 3. The CDR3 contains 10 residues. The CDR3 loop is CSATAGGQFF. CDR3 coding DNA: TGCAGTGCTACGGCAGGGGGGCAGTTCTTC.

This chain joins TRBV4-1 and TRBJ2-7; possible D gene TRBD1, 6 bases. V dropped 0 bases and J dropped 1 base, with 10 bases sitting between them. Germline V lookup: CDR1 MGHRA, CDR2 YSYEKL. The CDR3 contains 15 residues. The CDR3 sequence: CASSQDITGSYEQYF. The CDR3 DNA is TGCGCCAGCAGCCAAGATATAACAGGGTCCTACGAGCAGTACTTC.

This clonotype was detected only a few times. The chain combines TRBV7-3 with TRBJ2-1; TRBD2 is a possible D gene (7 bases). Trimming shortened V by 2 bases and J by 15 bases, and 17 bases separated the two germline ends. The CDR3 runs 13 residues. Per the germline V gene, CDR1 is SGHTA and CDR2 is FQGTGA. In DNA form, the CDR3 reads TGTGCCAGCAGCTTATTGGCCGGGGGGCGACTGTTCTTC. Its protein product is CASSLLAGGRLFF.

There are a few counts of this clonotype. The chain is built from TRBV11-2 and TRBJ2-7, with D possibly called TRBD1 or TRBD2 (5 bases each). The CDR3 length is 13 residues. Trimming cost V 4 bases and J 3 bases, with 10 bases left between them. Germline V gives CDR1 SGHAT, CDR2 FQNNGV. For the CDR3, the DNA is TGTGCCAGCAGCTCTGGGACCCACTACGAGCAGTACTTC. Its protein is CASSSGTHYEQYF.

The table lists this clonotype with a few counts. The rearrangement joins TRBV7-2 to TRBJ1-1, with D uncertain. The CDR3 is made up of 12 amino acids. Between the trimmed V and J ends, which lost 4 bases and 13 bases, there was a span of 16 bases. The germline V gene encodes CDR1 SGHTA and CDR2 FQGNSA. CDR3 nucleotides: TGTGCCAGCAGCTCAAGCGTGGAACGGGGTTTCTTT. Amino acids: CASSSSVERGFF.

At least ten counts were recorded for this clonotype. The chain employs TRBV28 and TRBJ2-3, with TRBD2 matching 9 bases. CDR3 length: 14 amino acids. Germline-derived CDR1 and CDR2 are MDHEN and SYDVKM. V trimming: 6 bases; J trimming: 1 base; junction bases outside the gene matches: 2. The DNA of the CDR3 is TGTGCCAGCAGCCCTAGCGGGGGCACAGATACGCAGTATTTT. Protein sequence: CASSPSGGTDTQYF.

This clonotype was counted at least ten times. The chain recombines TRBV4-2 with TRBJ2-7; D remains unclear. The CDR3 extends over 12 amino acids. The germline V gene has CDR1 LGHNA and CDR2 YNFKEQ. The ends were cut back, 4 bases at V and 0 bases at J, with 4 bases in the middle. The CDR3 nucleotides read TGTGCCAGCAGCCCGAGCTCCTACGAGCAGTACTTC. Translated, it gives CASSPSSYEQYF.

In its sample, this clonotype was seen a few times. This sequence joins TRBV7-2 and TRBJ2-5, with 9 nucleotides matching TRBD1. This CDR3 region has 15 residues. With V trimmed by 5 bases and J by 5 bases, 9 bases remained unmatched. Germline V lookup: CDR1 SGHTA, CDR2 FQGNSA. CDR3 DNA: TGTGCCAGCAGCGGGCGGACAGGGGCGGGGGAGACCCAGTACTTC. Its protein product is CASSGRTGAGETQYF.

This clonotype has a handful of counts. The chain couples TRBV3-1 to TRBJ2-2; weak D call: TRBD1 (6 bases). V was cut by 4 bases and J by 1 base, with 13 bases left in between. There are 16 residues in the CDR3. Germline loops: CDR1 LGHDT, CDR2 YNNKEL (reference sequence). The CDR3 coding sequence is TGTGCCAGCAGCCTCCTGTGGGGACAGAACACCGGGGAGCTGTTTTTT. This sequence encodes CASSLLWGQNTGELFF.

The V and J genes are TRBV29-1 and TRBJ2-7, with a possible D match to TRBD1 (5 bases). In germline, CDR1 is SQVTM, CDR2 ANQGSEA. The V end lost 7 bases, the J end lost 4 bases, and 14 bases lay between the germline ends. The length of the CDR3 is 12 residues. The CDR3 here is CSARRTGYEQYF. The CDR3 nucleotides are TGCAGCGCGAGAAGAACAGGTTACGAGCAGTACTTC.

Many counts were recorded for this clonotype. The genes are TRBV4-3 and TRBJ1-2; D call uncertain. Germline assignment: CDR1 LGHNA and CDR2 YSLEER. The ends were cut back, 4 bases at V and 6 bases at J, with 18 bases in the middle. The CDR3 has 15 amino acids. CDR3 loop: CASSPTFAGDHGYTF. Here the CDR3 DNA reads TGCGCCAGCAGCCCTACCTTTGCGGGAGACCATGGCTACACCTTC.

The V gene is TRBV4-1, the J gene TRBJ1-1; tentatively, D is TRBD1 (5 bases). Trimming shortened V by 2 bases and J by 11 bases, and 18 bases separated the two germline ends. Per germline, CDR1 MGHRA and CDR2 YSYEKL. The CDR3 totals 14 residues. This CDR3 is CASSQLPGDPGAFF. As DNA, the CDR3 is TGCGCCAGCAGCCAACTACCCGGGGACCCCGGGGCTTTCTTT.

This clonotype showed up many times. The chain carries TRBV6-2 or TRBV6-3 and TRBJ2-4; 9 bases are shared with TRBD2. V lost 4 bases to trimming and J lost 9 bases; unmatched junction nucleotides: 7. CDR1 is MNHEY and CDR2 is SVGEGT in the germline V gene. The CDR3 sequence is 14 residues long. As DNA, the CDR3 is TGTGCCAGCAGTTGGACTAGCGTACGGGGCATTCAGTACTTC. Residues: CASSWTSVRGIQYF.

This clonotype was counted only a few times. This sequence joins TRBV13 and TRBJ2-7; possibly TRBD2 for D (6 bases). The V gene's germline CDR1 is PRHDT and CDR2 FYEKMQ (reference sequence). CDR3 length: 14 residues. The V gene lost 5 bases and the J gene lost 4 bases, with 15 bases spanning the gap. CDR3: CASSNRTAGYEQYF. The CDR3, as DNA: TGTGCCAGCAGCAATAGGACGGCGGGGTACGAGCAGTACTTC.

The rearrangement uses TRBV7-2 and TRBJ1-1, with D unclear. V was clipped by 5 bases and J by 7 bases, with 17 bases between them. CDR3 length: 14 amino acids. The germline V gene has CDR1 SGHTA and CDR2 FQGNSA. DNA for the CDR3: TGTGCCAGCAGCCCCGGGCTTGGAGTGGGTGAAGCTTTCTTT. It specifies CASSPGLGVGEAFF.

This clonotype was seen only a few times. The CDR3 spells CASSYRTSGGAETQYF. As DNA, the CDR3 is TGTGCCAGCAGCTACCGGACTAGCGGGGGGGCAGAGACCCAGTACTTC. The V gene is TRBV9, the J gene TRBJ2-5; the match to TRBD2 covers 15 bases. The germline gives CDR1 SGDLS, CDR2 YYNGEE. V was pared by 4 bases and J by 4 bases, with 5 bases of the junction left unmatched. The CDR3 consists of 16 residues.

The chain combines TRBV15 with TRBJ2-7; D perhaps matches TRBD1 (6 bases). Germline CDR1 and CDR2: LNHNV and YYDKDF (reference sequence). Deletions cut 3 bases from V and 2 bases from J, with 14 bases between. This CDR3 is 15 amino acids long. CDR3 nucleotides: TGTGCCACCAGCAGTTGGGGGCAGGGAACCTACGAGCAGTACTTC. It encodes CATSSWGQGTYEQYF.

The chain links TRBV5-5 to TRBJ2-6, with D perhaps TRBD1 (7 bases). The CDR3 is 18 residues long. Trimming left V 0 bases short and J 3 bases short, with 16 bases between. Germline CDR1 SGHKS, CDR2 YYEKEE (reference sequence). The CDR3 protein is CASSLDRQGGFGANVLTF. The CDR3 nucleotides read TGTGCCAGCAGCTTGGATCGGCAGGGGGGATTTGGGGCCAACGTCCTGACTTTC. The whole variable domain, remainder taken from reference TRBV5-5 and TRBJ2-6, is DAGVTQSPTHLIKTRGQQVTLRCSPISGHKSVSWYQQVLGQGPQFIFQYYEKEERGRGNFPDRFSARQFPNYSSELNVNALLLGDSALYLCASSLDRQGGFGANVLTFGAGSRLTVL.

The chain uses TRBV6-1 and TRBJ2-7, with 7 bases lining up with TRBD1. The V gene end was trimmed by 5 bases and the J gene end by 2 bases; junction bases not matched to a gene: 9. This CDR3 is built from 15 residues. Germline loops: CDR1 MNHNS, CDR2 SASEGT. The CDR3 sequence is CASSFGQERTYEQYF. The CDR3 DNA reads TGTGCCAGCAGTTTCGGACAGGAGCGAACCTACGAGCAGTACTTC.

Ten or more counts support this clonotype. CDR3 nucleotides: TGTGCCACCAGCATGGATTCAGCCAAAAACATTCAGTACTTC. This sequence encodes CATSMDSAKNIQYF. The rearrangement links TRBV6-2 or TRBV6-3 to TRBJ2-4; D gene uncertain. The CDR3 totals 14 residues. Between the trimmed V and J ends, which lost 10 bases and 0 bases, there was a span of 13 bases. CDR1 is MNHEY and CDR2 is SVGEGT in the germline V gene.

J is TRBJ2-7 and V is TRBV4-2, with a weak D call TRBD1 (5 bases). This CDR3 is 15 amino acids long. Trimming shortened V by 1 base and J by 3 bases, and 13 bases separated the two germline ends. Germline assignment: CDR1 LGHNA and CDR2 YNFKEQ. The CDR3 DNA is TGTGCCAGCAGCCAAGGGTCCCAGGGAAACTACGAGCAGTACTTC. The encoded protein is CASSQGSQGNYEQYF.

This chain uses TRBV6-2 or TRBV6-3 with TRBJ2-3; 10 positions agree with TRBD2. CDR1 is MNHEY and CDR2 is SVGEGT in the germline V gene. The CDR3 covers 14 residues. V lost 6 bases, J lost 4 bases, and 4 bases stayed unmatched. The CDR3 spells CASSYGLAADTQYF. The CDR3 DNA is TGTGCCAGCAGCTACGGACTAGCGGCAGATACGCAGTATTTT.